The 25 T cell receptor beta chains below come from one sample, sequenced in a study of shared clonotypes between healthy human individuals. Sequencing was performed with immunoSEQ multiplex PCR; in TCRdb, only in-frame clones are kept and a portion is missing. The sample consists of roughly 2,000,000 clones, around 93% of them appearing once. Positive CCR7 selection of CD45RO-negative cells yielded the naive CD8 cells, and terminally differentiated effector memory CD45RA+ cells were excluded. Sequences were obtained from naive CD8+ T cells from PBMCs. These TCRs come from a man between 18 and 29 years old in good health. Some clones in this sample may be carry-over from other donors' samples.

The chain employs TRBV7-9 and TRBJ1-4, with D possibly being TRBD1 (6 bases). Germline lookup yields CDR1 SEHNR and CDR2 FQNEAQ (reference sequence). V was cut by 5 bases and J by 8 bases, with 24 bases left in between. CDR3 size: 17 residues. Here the CDR3 reads CASSPGRGGRFVEKLFF. The CDR3 bases are TGTGCCAGCAGCCCTGGGCGAGGGGGGCGCTTTGTAGAAAAACTGTTTTTT.

The chain joins TRBV5-1 to TRBJ1-1; D is possibly TRBD1 (5 bases). CDR1 and CDR2 from the germline V gene are SGHRS and YFSETQ. The CDR3 has 15 residues. The V end lost 1 base, the J end lost 7 bases, and 17 bases lay between the germline ends. CDR3 DNA: TGCGCCAGCAGCTTGTTGGGGCGGGGAGGCGATGAAGCTTTCTTT. It yields the protein CASSLLGRGGDEAFF.

The chain has TRBV4-2 and TRBJ2-1; D is possibly TRBD2 (8 bases). V was clipped by 3 bases and J by 8 bases, with 17 bases between them. The CDR3 runs to 15 residues. CDR1 and CDR2 (germline): LGHNA, YNFKEQ. The CDR3 region has the DNA TGTGCCAGCAGCCATCTAACGGGAGGGGGCGATGAGCAGTTCTTC. The encoded protein is CASSHLTGGGDEQFF.

The chain carries TRBV28 and TRBJ2-3, with D possibly matching TRBD2 (6 bases). This CDR3 is 15 amino acids long. Per germline, CDR1 MDHEN and CDR2 SYDVKM. V was trimmed by 2 bases and J by 1 base, leaving 10 bases between them. The CDR3 sequence: CASSLRLGGTDTQYF. The CDR3 coding sequence is TGTGCCAGCAGTTTACGACTAGGAGGCACAGATACGCAGTATTTT.

The rearrangement joins TRBV5-6 to TRBJ1-5; no clear D gene. Germline V gene sequence: CDR1 SGHDT, CDR2 YYEEEE. With 2 bases removed from V and 6 bases from J, the gap between germline ends came to 6 bases. The CDR3 sequence is 12 residues long. The CDR3, as DNA: TGTGCCAGCAGCTTTGGACTTCAGCCCCAGCATTTT. It is translated as CASSFGLQPQHF.

The J gene is TRBJ2-1, the V gene TRBV28; 9 positions agree with TRBD2. The trim removed 11 bases at V and 14 bases at J, leaving 10 bases unmatched. CDR3 size: 11 residues. Germline V gives CDR1 MDHEN, CDR2 SYDVKM. The CDR3 region is CASSEREDKFF. CDR3 DNA sequence: TGTGCCTCTAGCGAGCGGGAGGACAAGTTCTTC.

The J gene is TRBJ2-7, the V gene TRBV19; D gene ambiguous. Germline assignment: CDR1 LNHDA and CDR2 SQIVND (reference sequence). This CDR3 has 13 amino acids. V dropped 10 bases and J dropped 0 bases, with 13 bases sitting between them. The CDR3 region has the DNA TGTGCCACCTCGCCGGGCAGCTCCTACGAGCAGTACTTC. Encoded protein: CATSPGSSYEQYF.

For the CDR3, the DNA is TGCAGCGGCCAAACAGATACGCAGTATTTT. Translated, it gives CSGQTDTQYF. The chain carries TRBV29-1 and TRBJ2-3; D is uncertain. CDR1 is SQVTM, CDR2 ANQGSEA, per germline. This CDR3 has 10 amino acids. V was pared by 7 bases and J by 3 bases, with 5 bases between.

The gene calls are TRBV2 and TRBJ1-1, with D unresolved. The CDR3 has 12 amino acids. V shed 5 bases and J shed 8 bases, with 12 bases lying between them. Germline V CDR1 and CDR2: SNHLY, FYNNEI. The CDR3 is CASSLDLSEAFF. In DNA, the CDR3 is TGTGCCAGCAGTCTTGACTTATCCGAAGCTTTCTTT. Together with reference TRBV2 and TRBJ1-1, the CDR3 gives the full variable domain: EPEVTQTPSHQVTQMGQEVILRCVPISNHLYFYWYRQILGQKVEFLVSFYNNEISEKSEIFDDQFSVERPDGSNFTLKIRSTKLEDSAMYFCASSLDLSEAFFGQGTRLTVV.

The chain uses TRBV27 and TRBJ2-7; D is perhaps TRBD1 or TRBD2 (5 bases each). The CDR3 contains 15 residues. V lost 5 bases, J lost 3 bases, and 17 bases lay in between. In germline, CDR1 is MNHEY, CDR2 SMNVEV (reference sequence). The CDR3 DNA is TGTGCCAGCAGTCCGCTTGGGACCGAAGACTACGAGCAGTACTTC. This sequence encodes CASSPLGTEDYEQYF.

The J gene is TRBJ2-7, the V gene TRBV10-1; a possible D gene is TRBD2 (5 bases). V gave up 4 bases and J gave up 2 bases, with 9 bases separating them. The CDR3 sequence is 13 residues long. Looked up from germline, CDR1 is WNHNN and CDR2 is SYGVQD (reference sequence). The CDR3 sequence: CASSGLPAYEQYF. The CDR3 DNA is TGCGCCAGCAGTGGACTACCAGCCTACGAGCAGTACTTC.

DNA for the CDR3: TGTGCCAGCAGTCCTCTTCTAAGGACAGGCATGAACACTGAAGCTTTCTTT. Its protein is CASSPLLRTGMNTEAFF. The chain uses TRBV27 and TRBJ1-1; 7 bases map to TRBD1. The CDR3 runs 17 residues. Trimming cost V 5 bases and J 0 bases; bases outside gene matches: 12. Germline CDR1 MNHEY, CDR2 SMNVEV (reference sequence).

J is TRBJ2-7 and V is TRBV6-7; 8 bases match TRBD1. TRBV6-7 is an open reading frame, and its role is uncertain. The V and J ends lost 5 bases and 4 bases, in that order; junction bases with no gene match: 10. This CDR3 contains 15 residues. This CDR3 reads CASSDGQGVAYEQYF. Here the CDR3 DNA reads TGTGCCAGCAGTGACGGACAGGGCGTTGCGTACGAGCAGTACTTC.

This clone was recorded only once. The sample holds other DNA sequences that translate to the same CDR3. V usage is TRBV13 and J usage is TRBJ2-7; the match to TRBD1 covers 9 bases. Germline lookup yields CDR1 PRHDT and CDR2 FYEKMQ (reference sequence). The CDR3 runs to 15 residues. With V trimmed by 1 base and J by 3 bases, 4 bases remained unmatched. The CDR3 DNA is TGTGCCAGCAGCTTAGCGGGGACAGGGAGCTACGAGCAGTACTTC. This sequence encodes CASSLAGTGSYEQYF.

The chain joins TRBV7-6 to TRBJ2-7; D is possibly TRBD1 (5 bases). CDR1 is SGHVS and CDR2 is FNYEAQ in the germline V gene. V shed 5 bases and J shed 5 bases, with 7 bases lying between them. This CDR3 is 11 amino acids long. This CDR3 reads CASSQGNEQYF. The CDR3 DNA sequence: TGTGCCAGCAGCCAGGGAAACGAGCAGTACTTC.

This chain links TRBV18 with TRBJ2-2, with 7 bases that match TRBD1. This CDR3 spans 16 amino acids. Germline assignment: CDR1 KGHSH and CDR2 LQKENI. The V gene end was trimmed by 1 base and the J gene end by 5 bases; junction bases not matched to a gene: 7. CDR3 residues: CASSPLRGQPTGELFF. CDR3 DNA sequence: TGTGCCAGCTCACCACTTAGGGGACAGCCGACCGGGGAGCTGTTTTTT.

The rearrangement links TRBV7-9 to TRBJ1-1; D is ambiguous. The ends were cut back, 3 bases at V and 7 bases at J, with 12 bases in the middle. The CDR3 is 13 residues long. Germline CDR1 and CDR2: SEHNR and FQNEAQ (reference sequence). CDR3 in amino acids: CASSFKGDFEAFF. CDR3 sequence (DNA): TGTGCCAGCAGCTTCAAAGGCGACTTTGAAGCTTTCTTT. Looking up the rest from reference TRBV7-9 and TRBJ1-1 gives the full variable domain: DTGVSQNPRHKITKRGQNVTFRCDPISEHNRLYWYRQTLGQGPEFLTYFQNEAQLEKSRLLSDRFSAERPKGSFSTLEIQRTEQGDSAMYLCASSFKGDFEAFFGQGTRLTVV.

The J gene is TRBJ2-3, the V gene TRBV19; D remains unclear. V was clipped by 7 bases and J by 1 base, with 12 bases between them. Per germline, CDR1 LNHDA and CDR2 SQIVND (reference sequence). The CDR3 contains 14 residues. The CDR3 protein is CASTPPSGTDTQYF. CDR3 bases: TGTGCCAGTACCCCACCATCAGGCACAGATACGCAGTATTTT.

The chain recombines TRBV28 with TRBJ1-2; 9 bases line up with TRBD1. CDR3 size: 17 residues. Germline V gives CDR1 MDHEN, CDR2 SYDVKM. V trimming: 5 bases; J trimming: 5 bases; junction bases outside the gene matches: 15. CDR3 amino acids: CASSPTPLGQGRYGYTF. The CDR3 coding sequence is TGTGCCAGCAGTCCGACACCCCTCGGACAGGGGAGGTATGGCTACACCTTC.

The chain couples TRBV9 to TRBJ2-3, with D maybe TRBD1 (5 bases). CDR3 length equals 14 residues. The V gene lost 3 bases and the J gene lost 5 bases, with 13 bases spanning the gap. Germline CDR1 and CDR2: SGDLS and YYNGEE. Here the CDR3 DNA reads TGTGCCAGCAGCGAGACAGTTCTCGGAGATACGCAGTATTTT. It codes for CASSETVLGDTQYF.

In its sample, this clone was seen once. Here the CDR3 DNA reads TGCGCCAGCAGCCAAGGATGGCTCTCCTACGAGCAGTACTTC. Translating it yields CASSQGWLSYEQYF. The chain combines TRBV4-1 with TRBJ2-7; D uncertain. Trimming removed 1 base from V and 0 bases from J, with 7 bases in between. CDR3 length: 14 residues. Germline CDR1 is MGHRA and CDR2 is YSYEKL.

Turning to this clone: Germline is not matched at one junction end, which may reflect a read error. The chain joins TRBV7-9 to TRBJ2-5; TRBD2 agrees at 10 bases. The DNA end favors TRBJ2-7, so the J call may be wrong. This CDR3 is built from 14 residues. Germline lookup yields CDR1 SEHNR and CDR2 FQNEAQ (reference sequence). This CDR3 reads CASSLAGEVYEQYF. CDR3 sequence (DNA): TGTGCCAGCAGCCTAGCGGGAGAGGTTTACGAGCAGTACTTC.

A word on this clone: The same CDR3 is also encoded by other DNA sequences in this sample. This chain uses TRBV7-9 with TRBJ2-5; 11 bases agree with TRBD1. This CDR3 contains 14 residues. V dropped 5 bases and J dropped 4; count of bases not matched to a gene: 3. The germline CDR1 and CDR2 sequences are SEHNR and FQNEAQ (reference sequence). CDR3: CASSPDRGRETQYF. The CDR3 DNA reads as TGTGCCAGCAGCCCGGACAGGGGGCGAGAGACCCAGTACTTC.

With regard to this clone: Other DNA sequences in the same sample also yield this CDR3. This chain links TRBV7-8 with TRBJ2-7; D tentatively reads TRBD1 or TRBD2 (5 bases each). V lost 4 bases to trimming and J lost 2 bases, with 12 bases between them. The length of the CDR3 is 14 residues. Germline values: CDR1 SGHVS, CDR2 FQNEAQ. CDR3 sequence (DNA): TGTGCCAGCAGCTCCGGGACGGGGACCTACGAGCAGTACTTC. Translated: CASSSGTGTYEQYF.

J is TRBJ2-7 and V is TRBV15, with D maybe TRBD2 (6 bases). This CDR3 has 15 residues. Looked up from germline, CDR1 is LNHNV and CDR2 is YYDKDF (reference sequence). The V end was cut by 3 bases, the J end by 2 bases, with 14 bases between. The CDR3 spells CATSSGRGLAYEQYF. The CDR3 region has the DNA TGTGCCACCAGCAGCGGAAGGGGACTGGCCTACGAGCAGTACTTC.